One sample yielded the 6 T cell receptor beta chains listed below, sequenced in a study of identical twins. One entry per CDR3 protein, called by TCRdb with MiXCR from the 5' RACE reads. The repertoire has about 720,000 distinct CDR3 sequences, approximately 18% of them found once; the top ten carry about an eighth. The sample was also linked to a second study, of T cells expressing NK-cell markers.

What was sequenced was PBMCs. The receptors derive from a woman aged 18-29 years in good health.

As to this clonotype: One junction end disagrees with the germline gene, perhaps due to a read error. The V and J genes are TRBV12-3 or TRBV12-4 and TRBJ2-2; 7 bases agree with TRBD1. This CDR3 comprises 13 residues. The CDR3 spells CTSRPTGAGELFF. The CDR3 DNA reads as TGTACCAGCAGACCTACAGGGGCCGGGGAGCTGTTTTTT.

This chain links TRBV11-2 with TRBJ2-7, with 13 bases lining up with TRBD2. CDR1 SGHAT and CDR2 FQNNGV come from the germline V gene. After removal of 1 base from V and 4 bases from J, the junction contained 7 bases not matched to a gene. The CDR3 totals 17 residues. The CDR3 reads CASSLGRTSGSAYEQYF. DNA for the CDR3: TGTGCCAGCAGCTTAGGTCGGACTAGCGGGAGTGCATACGAGCAGTACTTC.

The V and J genes are TRBV7-6 and TRBJ1-1; D perhaps matches TRBD1 (5 bases). The CDR3 loop spans 14 amino acids. Germline V gene sequence: CDR1 SGHVS, CDR2 FNYEAQ. V lost 2 bases and J 3 bases, leaving 10 bases between the germline ends. Here the CDR3 reads CASSLRVRDTEAFF. The CDR3 DNA sequence: TGTGCCAGCAGCTTACGCGTCAGGGACACTGAAGCTTTCTTT.

The gene calls are TRBV5-1 and TRBJ1-2; no firm D call. Trimming removed 4 bases at V and 7 bases at J, with 11 bases between. This CDR3 is 12 amino acids long. Germline CDR1 and CDR2: SGHRS and YFSETQ. The CDR3 loop is CASSPNRGGYTF. The DNA of the CDR3 is TGCGCCAGCAGCCCAAACCGTGGTGGCTACACCTTC.

The table lists this clonotype with a few counts. V usage is TRBV30 and J usage is TRBJ2-7, with 7 bases lining up with TRBD1. Germline CDR1 reads GTSNPN; CDR2 reads SVGIG (reference sequence). The V gene end was trimmed by 2 bases and the J gene end by 3 bases; junction bases not matched to a gene: 4. The CDR3 length is 13 residues. The CDR3: CAWSSTGVYEQYF. The CDR3 nucleotides are TGTGCCTGGAGTTCAACAGGGGTCTACGAGCAGTACTTC. The full variable domain, with the rest looked up from reference TRBV30 and TRBJ2-7, is SQTIHQWPATLVQPVGSPLSLECTVEGTSNPNLYWYRQAAGRGLQLLFYSVGIGQISSEVPQNLSASRPQDRQFILSSKKLLLSDSGFYLCAWSSTGVYEQYFGPGTRLTVT.

A word on this clonotype: Its ends do not fully match the called genes, so a read error is possible. CDR3 sequence (DNA): TGTGCCTGCAGCCAGACGACAAGCGGGGGAGAGACCCAGTACTTC. It encodes CACSQTTSGGETQYF. V is TRBV3-1 and J is TRBJ2-5; 8 bases match TRBD2. This CDR3 has 15 amino acids. Germline V gene data show CDR1 as LGHDT and CDR2 as YNNKEL (reference sequence).